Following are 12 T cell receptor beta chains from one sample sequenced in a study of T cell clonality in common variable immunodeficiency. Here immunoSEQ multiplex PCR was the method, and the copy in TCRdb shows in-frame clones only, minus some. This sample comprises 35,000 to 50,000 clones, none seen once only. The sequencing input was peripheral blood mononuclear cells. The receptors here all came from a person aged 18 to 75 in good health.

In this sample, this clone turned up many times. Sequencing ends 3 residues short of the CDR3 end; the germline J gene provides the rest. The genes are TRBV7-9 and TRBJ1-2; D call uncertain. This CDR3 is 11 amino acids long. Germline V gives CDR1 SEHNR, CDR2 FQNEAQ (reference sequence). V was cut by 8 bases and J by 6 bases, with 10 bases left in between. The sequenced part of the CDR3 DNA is TGTGCCAGCCCCCGAGGTGATGGC. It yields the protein CASPRGDG. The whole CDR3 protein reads CASPRGDGYTF.

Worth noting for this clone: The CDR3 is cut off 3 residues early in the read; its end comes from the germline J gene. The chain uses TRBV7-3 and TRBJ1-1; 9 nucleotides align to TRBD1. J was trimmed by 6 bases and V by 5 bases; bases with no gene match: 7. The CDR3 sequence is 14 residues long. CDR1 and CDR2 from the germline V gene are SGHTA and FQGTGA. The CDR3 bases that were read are TGTGCCAGCAGCCCGGGGACAGGGACGTCTGAA. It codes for CASSPGTGTSE. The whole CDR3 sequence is CASSPGTGTSEAFF.

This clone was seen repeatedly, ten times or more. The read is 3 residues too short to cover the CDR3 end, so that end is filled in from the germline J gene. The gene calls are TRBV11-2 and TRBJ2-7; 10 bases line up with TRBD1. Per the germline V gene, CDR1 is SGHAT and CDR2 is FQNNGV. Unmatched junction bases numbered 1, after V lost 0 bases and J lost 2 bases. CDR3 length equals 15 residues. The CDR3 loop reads CASSLEGTGAYEQYF. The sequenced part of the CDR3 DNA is TGTGCCAGCAGCTTAGAGGGGACAGGGGCCTACGAG.

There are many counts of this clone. The CDR3 bases that were read are TGTGCCAGCTCCAAAAGGACAGGGTGGACGGCCAAAAACATT. This encodes CASSKRTGWTAKNI. The entire CDR3 reads CASSKRTGWTAKNIQYF. V usage is TRBV18 and J usage is TRBJ2-4; 8 bases map to TRBD1. The read ends 3 residues shy of where the CDR3 ends; the end is completed using the germline J gene. The V gene's germline CDR1 is KGHSH and CDR2 LQKENI. The CDR3 sequence is 17 residues long. V trimming: 6 bases; J trimming: 1 base; junction bases outside the gene matches: 11.

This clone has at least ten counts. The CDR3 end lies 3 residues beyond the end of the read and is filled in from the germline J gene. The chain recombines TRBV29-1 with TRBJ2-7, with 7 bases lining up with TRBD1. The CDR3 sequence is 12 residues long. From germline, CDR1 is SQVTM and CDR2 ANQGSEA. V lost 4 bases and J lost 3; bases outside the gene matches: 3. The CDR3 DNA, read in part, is TGCAGCGTTGTACAGGGGTTCTACGAG. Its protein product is CSVVQGFYE. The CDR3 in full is CSVVQGFYEQYF.

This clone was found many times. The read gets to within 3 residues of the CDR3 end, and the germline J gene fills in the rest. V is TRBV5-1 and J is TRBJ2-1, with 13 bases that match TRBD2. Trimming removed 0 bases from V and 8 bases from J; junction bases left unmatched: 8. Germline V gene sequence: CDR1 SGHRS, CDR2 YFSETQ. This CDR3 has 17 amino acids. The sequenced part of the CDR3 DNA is TGCGCCAGCAGCTTGGCCTGGACTAGCGGGAGTGGCGATGAG. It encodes CASSLAWTSGSGDE. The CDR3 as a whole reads CASSLAWTSGSGDEQFF.

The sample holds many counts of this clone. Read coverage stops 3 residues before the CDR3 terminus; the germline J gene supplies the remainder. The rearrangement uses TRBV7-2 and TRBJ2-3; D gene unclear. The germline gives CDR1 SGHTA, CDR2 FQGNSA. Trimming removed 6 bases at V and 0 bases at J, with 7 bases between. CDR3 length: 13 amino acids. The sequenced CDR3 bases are TGTGCCAGCAGACCCAGTAGCACAGATACG. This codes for CASRPSSTDT. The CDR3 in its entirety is CASRPSSTDTQYF.

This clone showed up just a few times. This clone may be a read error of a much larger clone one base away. The sequenced part of the CDR3 DNA is TGTGCCAGCAGCTACGACAGGGGGGGTGGC. This encodes CASSYDRGGG. The CDR3 in full is CASSYDRGGGYTF. The chain joins TRBV7-2 to TRBJ1-2; 9 bases are shared with TRBD1. The read ends 3 residues shy of where the CDR3 ends; the end is completed using the germline J gene. With V trimmed by 4 bases and J by 7 bases, 4 bases remained unmatched. CDR1 SGHTA and CDR2 FQGNSA come from the germline V gene. This CDR3 region has 13 residues.

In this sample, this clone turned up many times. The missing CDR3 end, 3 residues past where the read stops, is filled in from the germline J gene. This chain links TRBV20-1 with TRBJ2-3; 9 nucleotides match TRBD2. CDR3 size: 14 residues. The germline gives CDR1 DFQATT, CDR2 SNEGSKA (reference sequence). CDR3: CSASPGLAGETQYF. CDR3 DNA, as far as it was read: TGCAGTGCTAGCCCGGGACTAGCTGGAGAGACG.

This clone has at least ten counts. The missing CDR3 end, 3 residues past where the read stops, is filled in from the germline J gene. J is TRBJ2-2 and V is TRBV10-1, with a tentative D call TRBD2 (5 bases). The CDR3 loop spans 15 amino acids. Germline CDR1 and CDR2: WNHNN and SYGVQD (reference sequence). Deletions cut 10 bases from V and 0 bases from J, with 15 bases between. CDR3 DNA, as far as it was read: TGCGCCAACCAATGTACACTAGCGAACACCGGGGAG. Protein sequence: CANQCTLANTGE. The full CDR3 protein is CANQCTLANTGELFF.

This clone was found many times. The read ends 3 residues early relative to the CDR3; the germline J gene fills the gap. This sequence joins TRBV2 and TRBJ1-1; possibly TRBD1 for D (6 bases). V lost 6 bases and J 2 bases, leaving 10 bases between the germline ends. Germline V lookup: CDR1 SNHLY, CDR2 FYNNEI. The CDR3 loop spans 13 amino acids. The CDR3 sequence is CASSLRGNTEAFF. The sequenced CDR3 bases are TGTGCCAGCAGCCTCAGGGGAAACACTGAA.

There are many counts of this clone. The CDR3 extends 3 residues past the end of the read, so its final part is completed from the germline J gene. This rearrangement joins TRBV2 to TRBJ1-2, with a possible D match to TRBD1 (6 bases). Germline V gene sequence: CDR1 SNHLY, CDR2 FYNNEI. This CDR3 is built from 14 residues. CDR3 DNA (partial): TGTGCCAGCAGACCGATACAGGGAGTGGGGGGC. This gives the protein CASRPIQGVGG. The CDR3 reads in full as CASRPIQGVGGYTF.